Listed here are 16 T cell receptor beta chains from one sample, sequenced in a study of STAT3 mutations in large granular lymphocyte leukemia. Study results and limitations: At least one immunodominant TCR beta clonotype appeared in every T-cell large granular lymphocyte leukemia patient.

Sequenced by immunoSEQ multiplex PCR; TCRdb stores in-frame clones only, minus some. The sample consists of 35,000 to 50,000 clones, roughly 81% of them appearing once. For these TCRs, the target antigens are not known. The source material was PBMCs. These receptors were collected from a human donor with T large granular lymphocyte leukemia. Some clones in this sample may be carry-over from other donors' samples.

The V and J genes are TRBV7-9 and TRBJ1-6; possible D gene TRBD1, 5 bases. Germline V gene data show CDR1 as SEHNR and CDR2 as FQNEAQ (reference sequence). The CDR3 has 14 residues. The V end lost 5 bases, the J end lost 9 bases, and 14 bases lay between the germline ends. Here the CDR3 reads CASSLQDIFSPLHF. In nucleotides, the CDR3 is TGTGCCAGCAGCCTACAGGACATTTTTTCACCCCTCCACTTT.

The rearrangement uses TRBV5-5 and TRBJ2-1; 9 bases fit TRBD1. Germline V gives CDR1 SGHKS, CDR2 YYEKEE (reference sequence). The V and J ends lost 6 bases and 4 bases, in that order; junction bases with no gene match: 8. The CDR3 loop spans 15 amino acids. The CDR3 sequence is CASTSPTGGYNEQFF. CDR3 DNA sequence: TGTGCCAGCACCTCTCCGACAGGGGGGTACAATGAGCAGTTCTTC.

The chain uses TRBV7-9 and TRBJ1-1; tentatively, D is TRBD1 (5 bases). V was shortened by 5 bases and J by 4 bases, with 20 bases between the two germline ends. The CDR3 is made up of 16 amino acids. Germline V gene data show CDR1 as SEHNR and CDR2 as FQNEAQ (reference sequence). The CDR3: CASSPPVSGSSTEAFF. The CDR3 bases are TGTGCCAGCAGCCCCCCCGTGTCAGGGAGCAGCACTGAAGCTTTCTTT. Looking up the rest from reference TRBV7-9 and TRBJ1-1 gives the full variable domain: DTGVSQNPRHKITKRGQNVTFRCDPISEHNRLYWYRQTLGQGPEFLTYFQNEAQLEKSRLLSDRFSAERPKGSFSTLEIQRTEQGDSAMYLCASSPPVSGSSTEAFFGQGTRLTVV.

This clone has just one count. The CDR3 sequence is CASSTPDEWGYTF. CDR3 nucleotide sequence: TGTGCCAGTAGTACGCCGGACGAGTGGGGCTACACCTTC. The gene calls are TRBV19 and TRBJ1-2; D uncertain. CDR1 and CDR2 from the germline V gene are LNHDA and SQIVND (reference sequence). V was trimmed by 4 bases and J by 8 bases, leaving 14 bases between them. CDR3 length: 13 amino acids.

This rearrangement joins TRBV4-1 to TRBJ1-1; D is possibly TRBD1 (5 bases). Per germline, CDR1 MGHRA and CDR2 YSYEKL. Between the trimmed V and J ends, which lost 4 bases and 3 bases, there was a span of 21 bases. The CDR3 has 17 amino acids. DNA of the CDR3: TGCGCCAGCAGCCGAATCCAACCGGGGCGAGGAGACACTGAAGCTTTCTTT. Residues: CASSRIQPGRGDTEAFF.

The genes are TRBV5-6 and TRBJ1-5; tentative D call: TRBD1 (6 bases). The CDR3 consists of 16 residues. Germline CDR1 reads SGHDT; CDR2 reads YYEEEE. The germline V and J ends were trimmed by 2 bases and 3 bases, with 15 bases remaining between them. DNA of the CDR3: TGTGCCAGCAGCTTAAAGGGGGGCCGACCCAATCAGCCCCAGCATTTT. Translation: CASSLKGGRPNQPQHF.

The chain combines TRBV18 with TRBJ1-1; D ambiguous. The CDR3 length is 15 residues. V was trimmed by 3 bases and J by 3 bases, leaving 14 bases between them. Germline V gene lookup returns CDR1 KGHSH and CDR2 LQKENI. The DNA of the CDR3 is TGTGCCAGCTCACCTCAGCAGGTGGCGGACACTGAAGCTTTCTTT. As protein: CASSPQQVADTEAFF.

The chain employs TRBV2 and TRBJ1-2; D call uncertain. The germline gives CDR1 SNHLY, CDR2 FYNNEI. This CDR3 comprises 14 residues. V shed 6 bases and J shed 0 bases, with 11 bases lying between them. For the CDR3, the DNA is TGTGCCAGCAGCAGCGCGGGAACTAACTATGGCTACACCTTC. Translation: CASSSAGTNYGYTF.

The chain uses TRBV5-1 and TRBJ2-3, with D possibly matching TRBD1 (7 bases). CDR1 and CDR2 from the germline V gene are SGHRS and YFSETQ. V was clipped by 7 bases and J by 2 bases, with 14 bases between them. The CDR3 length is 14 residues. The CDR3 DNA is TGCGCCAGCCTCGGGGGACAGACCACAGATACGCAGTATTTT. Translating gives CASLGGQTTDTQYF.

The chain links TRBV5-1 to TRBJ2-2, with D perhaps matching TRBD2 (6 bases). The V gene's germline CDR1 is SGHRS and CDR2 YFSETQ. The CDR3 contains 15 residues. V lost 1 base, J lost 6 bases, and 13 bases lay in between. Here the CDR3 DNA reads TGCGCCAGCAGCTTGCCCTCAGTAGCGGCCGGGGAGCTGTTTTTT. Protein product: CASSLPSVAAGELFF.

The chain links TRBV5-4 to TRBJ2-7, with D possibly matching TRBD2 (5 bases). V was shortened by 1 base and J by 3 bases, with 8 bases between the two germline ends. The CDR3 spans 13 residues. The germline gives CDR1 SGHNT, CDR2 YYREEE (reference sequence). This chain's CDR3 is CASSLTGGYEQYF. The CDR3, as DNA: TGTGCCAGCAGCTTGACTGGAGGCTACGAGCAGTACTTC.

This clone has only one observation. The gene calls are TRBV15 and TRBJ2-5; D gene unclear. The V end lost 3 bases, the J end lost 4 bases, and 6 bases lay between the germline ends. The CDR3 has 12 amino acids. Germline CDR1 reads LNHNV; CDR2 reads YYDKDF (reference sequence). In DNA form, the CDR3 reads TGTGCCACCAGCAGCGTGCGAGAGACCCAGTACTTC. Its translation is CATSSVRETQYF. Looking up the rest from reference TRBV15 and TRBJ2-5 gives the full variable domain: DAMVIQNPRYQVTQFGKPVTLSCSQTLNHNVMYWYQQKSSQAPKLLFHYYDKDFNNEADTPDNFQSRRPNTSFCFLDIRSPGLGDTAMYLCATSSVRETQYFGPGTRLLVL.

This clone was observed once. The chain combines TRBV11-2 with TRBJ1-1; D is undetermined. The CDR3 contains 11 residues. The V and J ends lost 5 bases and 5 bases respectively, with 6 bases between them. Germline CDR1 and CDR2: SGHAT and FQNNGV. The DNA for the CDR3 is TGTGCCAGCAGCGAGGAGACTGAAGCTTTCTTT. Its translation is CASSEETEAFF.

This CDR3 reads CASSLTSPGEQFF. CDR3 sequence (DNA): TGTGCCAGCAGCCTTACTAGTCCGGGTGAGCAGTTCTTC. The rearrangement links TRBV13 to TRBJ2-1; a weak D match, TRBD2 (5 bases). Trimming removed 5 bases at V and 9 bases at J, with 14 bases between. CDR3 length equals 13 residues. Per the germline V gene, CDR1 is PRHDT and CDR2 is FYEKMQ (reference sequence).

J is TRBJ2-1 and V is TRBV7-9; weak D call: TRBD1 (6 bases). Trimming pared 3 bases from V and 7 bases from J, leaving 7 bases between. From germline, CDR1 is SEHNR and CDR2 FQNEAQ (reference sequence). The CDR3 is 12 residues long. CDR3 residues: CASSFQGNEQFF. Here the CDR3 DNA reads TGTGCCAGCAGCTTTCAGGGGAATGAGCAGTTCTTC.

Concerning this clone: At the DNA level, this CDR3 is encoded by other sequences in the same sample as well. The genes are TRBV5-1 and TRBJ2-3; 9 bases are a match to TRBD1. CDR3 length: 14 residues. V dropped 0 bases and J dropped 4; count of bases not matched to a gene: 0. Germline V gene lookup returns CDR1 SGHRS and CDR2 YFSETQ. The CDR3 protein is CASSLGQGADTQYF. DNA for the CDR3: TGCGCCAGCAGCTTGGGACAGGGGGCAGATACGCAGTATTTT.